The T cell receptor (beta chain) under discussion was sequenced for a study of molecular identifiers for immune sequencing clone quantification. Study-level information: Replicate RNA came from 20,000 or 100,000 naive CD8 cells and was split five ways, and four parts were sequenced.

Points on this clonotype: Being one base from a much bigger clone, this may be a read error.

The CDR3 extends over 15 amino acids. TCRdb used MiXCR to reprocess the PCR reads, holding one entry per CDR3 protein. The data contain some 320,000 distinct CDR3 sequences, about 20% of them singletons. Investigators produced naive CD8 libraries from 20,000 to 1,000,000 sorted cells, drawing on 10%, 30% or 50% RNA. Sorting captured naive CD8 T cells as CD8+CD4-CCR7+CD45RA+. The clonotype originates from a human donor in good health. Some libraries in this study had Jurkat cell RNA spiked in. What was sequenced was naive CD8+ T cells from blood, with Jurkat cell RNA spiked in. Subset given: FACS-sorted CD8+CD4-CCR7+CD45RA+ naive T cells. The V and J genes are TRBV12-2 and TRBJ1-4; the table names TRBD1, a call not compared with the DNA. TRBV12-2 is termed a pseudogene. CDR3 nucleotides: TGTGCAAGTCGCCCTTGGGGGGTTTCAAAAGAAAAACTGTTTTTT. It codes for CASRPWGVSKEKLFF.